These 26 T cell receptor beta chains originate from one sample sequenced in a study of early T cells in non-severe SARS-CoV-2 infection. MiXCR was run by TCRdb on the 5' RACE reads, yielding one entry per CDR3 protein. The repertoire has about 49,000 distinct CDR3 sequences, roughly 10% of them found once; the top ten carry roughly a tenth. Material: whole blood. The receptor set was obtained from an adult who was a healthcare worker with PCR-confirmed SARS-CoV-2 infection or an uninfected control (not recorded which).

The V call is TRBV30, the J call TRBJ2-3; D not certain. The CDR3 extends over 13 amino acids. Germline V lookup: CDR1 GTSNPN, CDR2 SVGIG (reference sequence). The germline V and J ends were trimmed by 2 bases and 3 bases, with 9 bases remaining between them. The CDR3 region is CAWSKFRTDTQYF. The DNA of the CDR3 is TGTGCCTGGAGTAAGTTCCGAACAGATACGCAGTATTTT.

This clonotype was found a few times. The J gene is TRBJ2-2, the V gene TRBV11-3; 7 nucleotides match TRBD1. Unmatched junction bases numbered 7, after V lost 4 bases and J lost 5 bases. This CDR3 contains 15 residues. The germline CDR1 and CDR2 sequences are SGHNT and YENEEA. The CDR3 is CASSSFRQGTGELFF. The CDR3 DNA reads TGTGCCAGCAGCTCCTTCCGACAGGGAACCGGGGAGCTGTTTTTT.

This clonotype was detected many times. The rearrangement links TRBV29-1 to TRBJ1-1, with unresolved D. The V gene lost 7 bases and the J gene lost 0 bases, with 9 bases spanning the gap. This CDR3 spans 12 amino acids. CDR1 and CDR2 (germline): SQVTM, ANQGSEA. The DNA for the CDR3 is TGCAGCGGCGGACGGATGAACACTGAAGCTTTCTTT. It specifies CSGGRMNTEAFF.

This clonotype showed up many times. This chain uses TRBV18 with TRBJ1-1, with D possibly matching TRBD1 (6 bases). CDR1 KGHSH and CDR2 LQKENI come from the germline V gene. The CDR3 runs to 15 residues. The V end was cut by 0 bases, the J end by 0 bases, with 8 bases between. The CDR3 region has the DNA TGTGCCAGCTCACCACCGGACAGATTGAACACTGAAGCTTTCTTT. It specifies CASSPPDRLNTEAFF. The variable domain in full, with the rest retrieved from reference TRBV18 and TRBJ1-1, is NAGVMQNPRHLVRRRGQEARLRCSPMKGHSHVYWYRQLPEEGLKFMVYLQKENIIDESGMPKERFSAEFPKEGPSILRIQQVVRGDSAAYFCASSPPDRLNTEAFFGQGTRLTVV.

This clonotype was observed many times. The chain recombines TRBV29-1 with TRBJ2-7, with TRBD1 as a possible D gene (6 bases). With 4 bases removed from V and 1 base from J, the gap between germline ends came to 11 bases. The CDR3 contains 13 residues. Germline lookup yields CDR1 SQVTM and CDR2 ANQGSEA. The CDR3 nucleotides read TGCAGCGTTGGTTTGACAGGTTCCTACGAGCAGTACTTC. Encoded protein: CSVGLTGSYEQYF.

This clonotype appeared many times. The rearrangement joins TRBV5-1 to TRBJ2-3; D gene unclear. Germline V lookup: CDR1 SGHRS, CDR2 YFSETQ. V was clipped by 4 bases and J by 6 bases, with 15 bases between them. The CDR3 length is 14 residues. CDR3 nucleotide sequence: TGCGCCAGCAGCCCCGGCACCGGGCGGGATACGCAGTATTTT. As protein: CASSPGTGRDTQYF.

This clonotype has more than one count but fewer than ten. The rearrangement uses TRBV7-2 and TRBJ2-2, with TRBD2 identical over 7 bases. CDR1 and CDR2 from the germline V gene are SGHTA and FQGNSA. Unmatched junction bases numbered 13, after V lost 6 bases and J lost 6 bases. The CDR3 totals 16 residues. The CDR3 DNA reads TGTGCCAGCAGAACGGGTGGGAGGGCGAGCTCCGGGGAGCTGTTTTTT. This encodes CASRTGGRASSGELFF.

CDR3 sequence reads: CASSPELVYTQYF. The DNA of the CDR3 is TGTGCCAGCAGTCCCGAACTAGTGTATACGCAGTATTTT. V is TRBV12-3 or TRBV12-4 and J is TRBJ2-3; a weak D match, TRBD2 (5 bases). The CDR3 is 13 residues long. V lost 5 bases, J lost 7 bases, and 13 bases lay in between.

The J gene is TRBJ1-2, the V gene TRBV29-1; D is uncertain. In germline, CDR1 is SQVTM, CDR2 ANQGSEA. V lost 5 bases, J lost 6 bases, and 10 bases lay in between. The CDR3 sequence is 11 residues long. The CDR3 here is CSVTEAHGYTF. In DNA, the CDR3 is TGCAGCGTTACCGAAGCCCATGGCTACACCTTC.

The CDR3 coding sequence is TGTGCCAGCAGCCGACAGGGACTAAAACTGTTTTTT. Translated: CASSRQGLKLFF. The chain links TRBV7-9 to TRBJ1-4; 7 positions agree with TRBD1. The CDR3 length is 12 residues. Germline loops: CDR1 SEHNR, CDR2 FQNEAQ (reference sequence). Trimming took 5 bases from V and 10 from J; bases not matched to a gene: 4.

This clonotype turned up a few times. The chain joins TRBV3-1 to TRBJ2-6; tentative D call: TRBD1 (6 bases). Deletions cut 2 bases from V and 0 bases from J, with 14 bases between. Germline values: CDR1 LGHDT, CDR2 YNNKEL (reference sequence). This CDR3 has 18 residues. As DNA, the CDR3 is TGTGCCAGCAGCCAACATCCGGGACAAAGCTCTGGGGCCAACGTCCTGACTTTC. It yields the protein CASSQHPGQSSGANVLTF.

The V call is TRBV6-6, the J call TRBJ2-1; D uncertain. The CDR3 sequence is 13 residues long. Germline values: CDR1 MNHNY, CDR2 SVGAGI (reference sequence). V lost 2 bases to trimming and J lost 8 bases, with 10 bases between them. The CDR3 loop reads CASSYPPRDEQFF. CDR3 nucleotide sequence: TGTGCCAGCAGTTACCCCCCCCGGGATGAGCAGTTCTTC.

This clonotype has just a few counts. CDR3 nucleotides: TGCGCCAGCAGCCAGGGACGGCTACGAGGGCAGTACTTC. The encoded protein is CASSQGRLRGQYF. J is TRBJ2-7 and V is TRBV4-3; perhaps D is TRBD1 or TRBD2 (5 bases each). Trimming cost V 3 bases and J 9 bases, with 15 bases left between them. Germline V gene lookup returns CDR1 LGHNA and CDR2 YSLEER. This CDR3 has 13 residues.

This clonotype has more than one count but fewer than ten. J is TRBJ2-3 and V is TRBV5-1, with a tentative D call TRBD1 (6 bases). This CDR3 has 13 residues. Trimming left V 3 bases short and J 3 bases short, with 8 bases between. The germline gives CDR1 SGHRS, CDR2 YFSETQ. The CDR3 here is CASSSGQTDTQYF. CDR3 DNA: TGCGCCAGCAGCTCAGGACAGACAGATACGCAGTATTTT.

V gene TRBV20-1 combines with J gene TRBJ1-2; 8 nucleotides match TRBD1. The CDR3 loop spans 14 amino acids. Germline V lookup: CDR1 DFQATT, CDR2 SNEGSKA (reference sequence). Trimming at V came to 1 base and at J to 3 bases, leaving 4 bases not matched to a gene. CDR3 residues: CSARGQGADYGYTF. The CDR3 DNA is TGCAGTGCTAGAGGGCAGGGGGCAGACTATGGCTACACCTTC.

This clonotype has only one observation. CDR3 residues: CASSLDPRGVNEQFF. The CDR3 DNA sequence: TGTGCCAGCAGCTTAGATCCCAGGGGTGTGAATGAGCAGTTCTTC. The chain has TRBV11-3 and TRBJ2-1, with D perhaps matching TRBD1 (6 bases). Germline assignment: CDR1 SGHNT and CDR2 YENEEA. V dropped 0 bases and J dropped 7 bases, with 13 bases sitting between them. This CDR3 comprises 15 residues.

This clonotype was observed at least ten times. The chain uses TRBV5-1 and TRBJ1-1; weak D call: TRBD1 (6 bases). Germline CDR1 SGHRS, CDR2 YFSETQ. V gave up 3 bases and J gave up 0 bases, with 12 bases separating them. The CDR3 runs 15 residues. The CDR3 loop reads CASSWGQNLNTEAFF. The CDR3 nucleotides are TGCGCCAGCAGCTGGGGACAAAACCTGAACACTGAAGCTTTCTTT. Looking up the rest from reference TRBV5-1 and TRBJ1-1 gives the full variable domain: KAGVTQTPRYLIKTRGQQVTLSCSPISGHRSVSWYQQTPGQGLQFLFEYFSETQRNKGNFPGRFSGRQFSNSRSEMNVSTLELGDSALYLCASSWGQNLNTEAFFGQGTRLTVV.

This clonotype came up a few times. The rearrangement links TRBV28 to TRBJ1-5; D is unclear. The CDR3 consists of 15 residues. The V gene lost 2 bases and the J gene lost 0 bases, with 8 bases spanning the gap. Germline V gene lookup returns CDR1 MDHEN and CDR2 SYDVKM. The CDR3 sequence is CASSLNALSNQPQHF. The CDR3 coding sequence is TGTGCCAGCAGTTTAAATGCACTTAGCAATCAGCCCCAGCATTTT. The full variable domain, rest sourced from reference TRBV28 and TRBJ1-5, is DVKVTQSSRYLVKRTGEKVFLECVQDMDHENMFWYRQDPGLGLRLIYFSYDVKMKEKGDIPEGYSVSREKKERFSLILESASTNQTSMYLCASSLNALSNQPQHFGDGTRLSIL.

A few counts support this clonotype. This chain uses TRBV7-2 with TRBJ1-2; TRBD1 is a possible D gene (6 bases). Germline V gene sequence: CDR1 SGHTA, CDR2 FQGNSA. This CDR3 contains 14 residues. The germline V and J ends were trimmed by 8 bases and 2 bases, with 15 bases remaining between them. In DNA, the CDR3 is TGTGCCAGCGGCATACAGGGCCGCAACTATGGCTACACCTTC. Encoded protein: CASGIQGRNYGYTF.

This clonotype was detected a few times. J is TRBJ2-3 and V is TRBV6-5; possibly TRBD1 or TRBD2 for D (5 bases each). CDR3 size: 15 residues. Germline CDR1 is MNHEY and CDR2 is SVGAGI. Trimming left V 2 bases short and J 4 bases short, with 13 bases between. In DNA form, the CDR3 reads TGTGCCAGCAGTTACACTTGGCAGGGAGCAGATACGCAGTATTTT. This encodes CASSYTWQGADTQYF.

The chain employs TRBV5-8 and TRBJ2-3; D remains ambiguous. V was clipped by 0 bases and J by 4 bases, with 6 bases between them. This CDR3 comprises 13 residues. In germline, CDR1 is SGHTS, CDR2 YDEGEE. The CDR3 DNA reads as TGTGCCAGCAGCTTGGCTTCCCCAGATACGCAGTATTTT. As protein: CASSLASPDTQYF.

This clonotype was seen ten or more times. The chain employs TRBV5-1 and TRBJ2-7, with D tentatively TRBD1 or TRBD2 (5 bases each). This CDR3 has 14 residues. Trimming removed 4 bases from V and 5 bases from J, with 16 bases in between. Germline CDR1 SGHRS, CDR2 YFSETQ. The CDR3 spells CASSPRDRRDEQYF. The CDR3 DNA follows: TGCGCCAGCAGCCCAAGGGACCGACGAGACGAGCAGTACTTC. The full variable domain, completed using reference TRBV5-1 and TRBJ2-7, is KAGVTQTPRYLIKTRGQQVTLSCSPISGHRSVSWYQQTPGQGLQFLFEYFSETQRNKGNFPGRFSGRQFSNSRSEMNVSTLELGDSALYLCASSPRDRRDEQYFGPGTRLTVT.

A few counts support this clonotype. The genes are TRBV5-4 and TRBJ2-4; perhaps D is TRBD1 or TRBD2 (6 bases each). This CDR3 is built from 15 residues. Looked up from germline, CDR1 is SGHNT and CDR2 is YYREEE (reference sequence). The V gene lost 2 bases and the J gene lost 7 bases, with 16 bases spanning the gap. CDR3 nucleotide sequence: TGTGCCAGCAGCTTAACGTCGGGGGCAGAGAACATTCAGTACTTC. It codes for CASSLTSGAENIQYF.

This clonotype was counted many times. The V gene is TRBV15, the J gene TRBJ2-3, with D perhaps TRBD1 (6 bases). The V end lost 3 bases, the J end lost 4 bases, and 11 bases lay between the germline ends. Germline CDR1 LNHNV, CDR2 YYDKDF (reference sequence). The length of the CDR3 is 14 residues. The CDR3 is CATSSGRGSDTQYF. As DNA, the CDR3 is TGTGCCACCAGCAGTGGAAGGGGGTCAGATACGCAGTATTTT.

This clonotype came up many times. The CDR3 sequence is CASSPGWDRISYEQYF. CDR3 bases: TGTGCCAGCAGCCCCGGATGGGACAGAATCTCCTACGAGCAGTACTTC. The chain links TRBV14 to TRBJ2-7; 7 positions agree with TRBD1. The J segment lost 0 bases and the V segment lost 4 bases, leaving 9 bases of the junction unmatched. CDR1 is SGHDN, CDR2 FVKESK, per germline. The length of the CDR3 is 16 residues.

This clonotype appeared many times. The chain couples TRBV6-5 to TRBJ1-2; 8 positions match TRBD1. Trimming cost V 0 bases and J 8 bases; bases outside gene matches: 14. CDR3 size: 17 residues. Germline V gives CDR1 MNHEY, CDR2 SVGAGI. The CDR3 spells CASSYSSSGGASRGYTF. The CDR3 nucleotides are TGTGCCAGCAGTTACTCCTCCTCAGGGGGCGCGTCTAGAGGCTACACCTTC.